One sample yielded the 32 T cell receptor beta chains listed below, sequenced in a study of blood T cell repertoires in COVID-19. Sequencing used immunoSEQ multiplex PCR; TCRdb keeps in-frame clones, though not all of them. The data hold some 150,000 clones, with around 80% observed a single time. The sample comprised peripheral blood. The receptors stem from a woman aged 45 to 65 in a cohort sampled during active or convalescent COVID-19.

V gene TRBV2 combines with J gene TRBJ1-2; TRBD1 is a possible D gene (5 bases). Germline values: CDR1 SNHLY, CDR2 FYNNEI. The ends were cut back, 4 bases at V and 6 bases at J, with 15 bases in the middle. This CDR3 is 14 amino acids long. The CDR3 reads CASSGAQGYHGYTF. The CDR3 region has the DNA TGTGCCAGCAGTGGGGCGCAGGGTTACCATGGCTACACCTTC.

The chain is built from TRBV11-1 and TRBJ1-1, with D perhaps TRBD1 (6 bases). The CDR3 has 13 residues. From germline, CDR1 is SGHAT and CDR2 FQDESV (reference sequence). Deletions cut 5 bases from V and 1 base from J, with 8 bases between. The CDR3 sequence: CASSTGRNTEAFF. CDR3 bases: TGTGCCAGCAGCACAGGGAGGAACACTGAAGCTTTCTTT. Based on the CDR3 plus reference TRBV11-1 and TRBJ1-1, the full variable domain is EAEVAQSPRYKITEKSQAVAFWCDPISGHATLYWYRQILGQGPELLVQFQDESVVDDSQLPKDRFSAERLKGVDSTLKIQPAELGDSAMYLCASSTGRNTEAFFGQGTRLTVV.

The CDR3 reads CASSESAGMNTEAFF. For the CDR3, the DNA is TGCGCCAGCAGTGAGTCGGCAGGGATGAACACTGAAGCTTTCTTT. The chain is built from TRBV10-1 and TRBJ1-1; perhaps TRBD1 as D (5 bases). This CDR3 contains 15 residues. The V and J ends lost 0 bases and 0 bases respectively, with 8 bases between them. The V gene's germline CDR1 is WNHNN and CDR2 SYGVQD (reference sequence).

On this clone: Other DNA sequences in the same sample also yield this CDR3. The gene calls are TRBV6-5 and TRBJ2-7; 8 positions agree with TRBD2. The CDR3 totals 15 residues. The germline CDR1 and CDR2 sequences are MNHEY and SVGAGI. V dropped 0 bases and J dropped 2; count of bases not matched to a gene: 3. The CDR3: CASSYSAGGPYEQYF. CDR3 nucleotide sequence: TGTGCCAGCAGTTACTCTGCGGGGGGACCCTACGAGCAGTACTTC.

The chain has TRBV7-9 and TRBJ1-3, with D uncertain. V was pared by 2 bases and J by 0 bases, with 8 bases between. This CDR3 region has 15 residues. Germline CDR1 SEHNR, CDR2 FQNEAQ (reference sequence). The chain's CDR3 is CASSLNGDSGNTIYF. CDR3 in DNA: TGTGCCAGCAGCTTAAACGGAGACTCTGGAAACACCATATATTTT. The complete variable domain, with remaining parts taken from reference TRBV7-9 and TRBJ1-3, reads DTGVSQNPRHKITKRGQNVTFRCDPISEHNRLYWYRQTLGQGPEFLTYFQNEAQLEKSRLLSDRFSAERPKGSFSTLEIQRTEQGDSAMYLCASSLNGDSGNTIYFGEGSWLTVV.

This chain connects TRBV6-5 to TRBJ2-3, with 8 bases matching TRBD1. In germline, CDR1 is MNHEY, CDR2 SVGAGI. Trimming removed 6 bases from V and 1 base from J; junction bases left unmatched: 3. The CDR3 runs 14 residues. CDR3 in DNA: TGTGCCAGCAGCCCAGGGGGCGGCACAGATACGCAGTATTTT. Translated: CASSPGGGTDTQYF.

The V and J genes are TRBV10-2 and TRBJ1-1, with 9 positions matching TRBD1. This CDR3 is 16 amino acids long. J was trimmed by 4 bases and V by 6 bases; bases with no gene match: 12. CDR1 and CDR2 from the germline V gene are WSHSY and SAAADI. The CDR3, as DNA: TGCGCCAGCAGGGTTCTTACAGGGGGCGCTTCCACTGAAGCTTTCTTT. It specifies CASRVLTGGASTEAFF.

The chain employs TRBV19 and TRBJ1-4, with 10 bases matching TRBD1. Germline CDR1 and CDR2: LNHDA and SQIVND (reference sequence). The CDR3 has 15 amino acids. The J segment lost 6 bases and the V segment lost 4 bases, leaving 5 bases of the junction unmatched. For the CDR3, the DNA is TGTGCCAGTAGTACTCGGACAGGGGGGGATGAAAAACTGTTTTTT. It encodes CASSTRTGGDEKLFF.

J is TRBJ2-3 and V is TRBV4-2, with 11 bases fitting TRBD2. CDR1 is LGHNA and CDR2 is YNFKEQ in the germline V gene. The V gene end was trimmed by 4 bases and the J gene end by 6 bases; junction bases not matched to a gene: 12. The CDR3 loop spans 17 amino acids. CDR3 in DNA: TGTGCCAGCAGCCTGACTAAAACTAGCGGGGGCATGGATACGCAGTATTTT. Protein product: CASSLTKTSGGMDTQYF.

This CDR3 reads CASSPPGVQNYGYTF. DNA of the CDR3: TGTGCCAGCTCCCCGCCGGGAGTACAGAACTATGGCTACACCTTC. The rearrangement uses TRBV18 and TRBJ1-2, with unresolved D. The CDR3 loop spans 15 amino acids. CDR1 is KGHSH and CDR2 is LQKENI in the germline V gene. V was cut by 6 bases and J by 2 bases, with 16 bases left in between.

The V and J genes are TRBV3-1 (or the pseudogene TRBV3-2) and TRBJ1-4; D call uncertain. This CDR3 has 14 residues. Trimming pared 0 bases from V and 6 bases from J, leaving 8 bases between. CDR1 LGHDT and CDR2 YNNKEL come from the germline V gene (reference sequence). The CDR3, as DNA: TGTGCCAGCAGCCAAGACCCACGAGATGAAAAACTGTTTTTT. This translates into CASSQDPRDEKLFF.

This clone has a single count. The rearrangement joins TRBV19 to TRBJ2-3; 11 bases align to TRBD1. This CDR3 region has 16 residues. V lost 2 bases, J lost 5 bases, and 6 bases stayed unmatched. Germline-derived CDR1 and CDR2 are LNHDA and SQIVND (reference sequence). CDR3 protein: CASSITGTGGGDTQYF. The CDR3 bases are TGTGCCAGTAGTATAACCGGGACAGGGGGGGGAGATACGCAGTATTTT.

The V and J genes are TRBV7-2 and TRBJ1-1; TRBD1 matches at 12 bases. Germline CDR1 and CDR2: SGHTA and FQGNSA. The CDR3 sequence is 16 residues long. Germline trimming cut 8 bases from V and 3 bases from J; bases unmatched to any gene: 10. DNA for the CDR3: TGTGCCAGCGCTGCCCGGGACAGGGGGCGGTACACTGAAGCTTTCTTT. Translating it yields CASAARDRGRYTEAFF. Full variable domain (outside the CDR3, taken from reference TRBV7-2 and TRBJ1-1): GAGVSQSPSNKVTEKGKDVELRCDPISGHTALYWYRQSLGQGLEFLIYFQGNSAPDKSGLPSDRFSAERTGGSVSTLTIQRTQQEDSAVYLCASAARDRGRYTEAFFGQGTRLTVV.

The chain links TRBV7-2 to TRBJ2-3, with TRBD2 matching over 12 bases. Germline V lookup: CDR1 SGHTA, CDR2 FQGNSA. This CDR3 region has 18 residues. The trim removed 0 bases at V and 4 bases at J, leaving 8 bases unmatched. This CDR3 reads CASSLAASGGASADTQYF. The CDR3 DNA reads as TGTGCCAGCAGCTTAGCGGCTAGCGGGGGGGCGAGCGCAGATACGCAGTATTTT.

CDR3 protein: CASSRTQGTYEQYF. CDR3 nucleotides: TGTGCCAGCAGCCGCACACAGGGTACCTACGAGCAGTACTTC. The gene calls are TRBV13 and TRBJ2-7; maybe TRBD1 (6 bases). CDR1 and CDR2 (germline): PRHDT, FYEKMQ (reference sequence). V was cut by 5 bases and J by 2 bases, with 13 bases left in between. The CDR3 has 14 residues.

The V gene is TRBV19, the J gene TRBJ1-5, with no clear D. Between the trimmed V and J ends, which lost 2 bases and 1 base, there was a span of 9 bases. The CDR3 contains 15 residues. Germline V CDR1 and CDR2: LNHDA, SQIVND (reference sequence). The CDR3 sequence: CASSITRTSNQPQHF. The CDR3 DNA is TGTGCCAGTAGTATAACCAGAACGAGCAATCAGCCCCAGCATTTT.

V and J are TRBV7-2 and TRBJ2-3; D unresolved. This CDR3 has 16 amino acids. Germline V gene lookup returns CDR1 SGHTA and CDR2 FQGNSA. Trimming removed 0 bases from V and 4 bases from J, with 14 bases in between. The CDR3 DNA reads TGTGCCAGCAGCTTAGCGTTTAGGATTGAGGCAGATACGCAGTATTTT. Translated, it gives CASSLAFRIEADTQYF.

The sample holds one count of this clone. V and J are TRBV29-1 and TRBJ2-5; tentative D call: TRBD2 (5 bases). V was trimmed by 4 bases and J by 4 bases, leaving 10 bases between them. Germline lookup yields CDR1 SQVTM and CDR2 ANQGSEA. The CDR3 is 12 amino acids. CDR3 sequence reads: CSVAAGGETQYF. The CDR3, as DNA: TGCAGCGTTGCCGCAGGAGGAGAGACCCAGTACTTC.

In this sample, this clone turned up a few times. The rearrangement links TRBV2 to TRBJ2-1; the D gene is possibly TRBD2 (6 bases). Between the trimmed V and J ends, which lost 6 bases and 0 bases, there was a span of 6 bases. This CDR3 has 13 amino acids. Germline V gives CDR1 SNHLY, CDR2 FYNNEI. CDR3 DNA sequence: TGTGCCAGCAGGGAGGGCTCCTACAATGAGCAGTTCTTC. Its protein product is CASREGSYNEQFF.

This chain connects TRBV6-4 to TRBJ1-2; 9 nucleotides match TRBD1. CDR1 and CDR2 (germline): MRHNA, SNTAGT. The CDR3 is 11 residues long. The V gene end was trimmed by 10 bases and the J gene end by 11 bases; junction bases not matched to a gene: 8. This CDR3 reads CATRTGVSYTF. In nucleotides, the CDR3 is TGTGCCACCCGGACAGGGGTTTCGTACACCTTC.

The chain couples TRBV6-4 to TRBJ2-1, with 7 bases lining up with TRBD1. This CDR3 comprises 15 residues. Germline lookup yields CDR1 MRHNA and CDR2 SNTAGT. The J segment lost 7 bases and the V segment lost 5 bases, leaving 11 bases of the junction unmatched. CDR3 bases: TGTGCCAGCAGTCCTAGCTACGACAGGGTTAATGAGCAGTTCTTC. Protein: CASSPSYDRVNEQFF.

Only a few counts were recorded for this clone. The chain has TRBV7-9 and TRBJ2-3, with D uncertain. Germline V gene sequence: CDR1 SEHNR, CDR2 FQNEAQ (reference sequence). The length of the CDR3 is 13 residues. V was pared by 3 bases and J by 1 base, with 5 bases between. This CDR3 reads CASSFEGTDTQYF. CDR3 sequence (DNA): TGTGCCAGCAGCTTCGAGGGCACAGATACGCAGTATTTT.

The chain carries TRBV6-5 and TRBJ1-2, with D hard to call. This CDR3 region has 12 residues. CDR1 is MNHEY and CDR2 is SVGAGI in the germline V gene. V was cut by 6 bases and J by 1 base, with 6 bases left in between. The CDR3 reads CASSGNNYGYTF. The CDR3 DNA reads TGTGCCAGCAGCGGGAATAACTATGGCTACACCTTC.

The V call is TRBV6-5, the J call TRBJ2-7; 7 bases are shared with TRBD1. The V gene end was trimmed by 11 bases and the J gene end by 0 bases; junction bases not matched to a gene: 10. CDR1 MNHEY and CDR2 SVGAGI come from the germline V gene. This CDR3 is built from 14 residues. In nucleotides, the CDR3 is TGTGCCGGCTCGGGACAGCGTACCTCCTACGAGCAGTACTTC. Translation gives CAGSGQRTSYEQYF.

The chain carries TRBV10-3 and TRBJ1-1, with 7 bases lining up with TRBD1. J gave up 1 base and V 6 bases, and 5 bases lay outside the gene matches. There are 14 residues in the CDR3. Germline-derived CDR1 and CDR2 are ENHRY and SYGVKD. CDR3 nucleotide sequence: TGTGCCATCAGGGTCGACAGGGAGAACACTGAAGCTTTCTTT. Translation: CAIRVDRENTEAFF.

The CDR3 protein is CASSYSRDRMTFF. DNA for the CDR3: TGTGCCAGCAGTTACTCGAGGGACAGGATGACTTTCTTT. The chain is built from TRBV6-5 and TRBJ1-1, with 8 bases aligning to TRBD1. The J segment lost 12 bases and the V segment lost 0 bases, leaving 6 bases of the junction unmatched. CDR3 size: 13 residues. Germline lookup yields CDR1 MNHEY and CDR2 SVGAGI.

The chain recombines TRBV6-6 with TRBJ2-3; maybe TRBD1 (6 bases). The V gene's germline CDR1 is MNHNY and CDR2 SVGAGI (reference sequence). Deletions cut 2 bases from V and 1 base from J, with 10 bases between. This CDR3 is built from 15 residues. The CDR3 bases are TGTGCCAGCAGTTACGGGACAAAGGGCACAGATACGCAGTATTTT. It codes for CASSYGTKGTDTQYF.

This chain uses TRBV11-1 with TRBJ2-3; no definite D call. The CDR3 has 14 amino acids. Trimming shortened V by 4 bases and J by 3 bases, and 11 bases separated the two germline ends. Germline V gene lookup returns CDR1 SGHAT and CDR2 FQDESV (reference sequence). CDR3 sequence: CASSYLDITDTQYF. The CDR3 DNA sequence: TGTGCCAGCAGCTACCTCGACATAACAGATACGCAGTATTTT.

This rearrangement joins TRBV6-2 or TRBV6-3 to TRBJ1-2, with 10 bases identical to TRBD1. CDR3 length: 15 residues. Germline CDR1 is MNHEY and CDR2 is SVGEGT. Trimming at V came to 6 bases and at J to 2 bases, leaving 6 bases not matched to a gene. The CDR3 here is CASSRQGASNYGYTF. For the CDR3, the DNA is TGTGCCAGCAGCAGACAGGGGGCTTCGAACTATGGCTACACCTTC.

The chain recombines TRBV5-1 with TRBJ1-2; D is unclear. The germline CDR1 and CDR2 sequences are SGHRS and YFSETQ. This CDR3 is built from 13 residues. Trimming took off 5 bases at V and 4 bases at J, with 12 bases between the two ends. The CDR3: CASSSDMSYGYTF. The CDR3 DNA is TGCGCCAGCAGTAGCGACATGAGCTATGGCTACACCTTC.

This clone appeared once. The chain uses TRBV2 and TRBJ2-2; TRBD1 matches at 11 bases. Germline V gene data show CDR1 as SNHLY and CDR2 as FYNNEI. The CDR3 runs to 14 residues. V trimming: 6 bases; J trimming: 5 bases; junction bases outside the gene matches: 2. This CDR3 is CASRDRGRTGELFF. DNA for the CDR3: TGTGCCAGCAGGGACAGGGGGCGAACCGGGGAGCTGTTTTTT. Full variable domain (remainder filled in from reference TRBV2 and TRBJ2-2): EPEVTQTPSHQVTQMGQEVILRCVPISNHLYFYWYRQILGQKVEFLVSFYNNEISEKSEIFDDQFSVERPDGSNFTLKIRSTKLEDSAMYFCASRDRGRTGELFFGEGSRLTVL.

V usage is TRBV19 and J usage is TRBJ2-2, with TRBD1 matching 9 bases. CDR1 is LNHDA, CDR2 SQIVND, per germline (reference sequence). J lost 4 bases, V lost 6 bases, and 9 bases had no gene match. The CDR3 has 16 residues. CDR3 sequence reads: CASSPQGAISTGELFF. In nucleotides, the CDR3 is TGTGCCAGTAGCCCACAGGGGGCGATATCCACCGGGGAGCTGTTTTTT.